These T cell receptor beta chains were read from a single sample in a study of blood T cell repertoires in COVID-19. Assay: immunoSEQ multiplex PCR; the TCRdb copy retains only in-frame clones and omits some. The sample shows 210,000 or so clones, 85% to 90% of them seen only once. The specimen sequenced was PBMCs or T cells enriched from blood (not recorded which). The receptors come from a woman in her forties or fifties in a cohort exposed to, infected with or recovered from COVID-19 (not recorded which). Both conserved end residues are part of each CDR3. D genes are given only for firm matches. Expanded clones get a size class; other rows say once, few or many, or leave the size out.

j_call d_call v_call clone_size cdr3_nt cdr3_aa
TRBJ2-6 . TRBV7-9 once TGTGCCAGCAGCACGGGGAACTCTGGGGCCAACGTCCTGACTTTC CASSTGNSGANVLTF
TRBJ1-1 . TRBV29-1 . TGCAGCGTCGGTTCCGGTTTAAACACTGAAGCTTTCTTT CSVGSGLNTEAFF
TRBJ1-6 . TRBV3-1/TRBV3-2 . TGTGCCAGCAGCCTGTCGCCGGGTCAAAATTCGAGCTCCTATAATTCACCCCTCCACTTT CASSLSPGQNSSSYNSPLHF
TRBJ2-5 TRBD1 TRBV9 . TGTGCCAGCACCTATGCCGGGACAGCCAAAGAGACCCAGTACTTC CASTYAGTAKETQYF
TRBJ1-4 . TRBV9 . TGTGCCAGCAGCGTAGCTTCGGGGAGGAGACTGTTTTTT CASSVASGRRLFF
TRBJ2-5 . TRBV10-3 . TGTGCCATCTCCCGAGGAGCGGGGGACAGTGAGACCCAGTACTTC CAISRGAGDSETQYF
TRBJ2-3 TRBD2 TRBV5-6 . TGTGCCAGCAGCCCTAGCGGGGGGTTGGTAGATACGCAGTATTTT CASSPSGGLVDTQYF
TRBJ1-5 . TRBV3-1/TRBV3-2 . TGTGCCAGCAGCCTCAGGGAGGGGCCCCAGCATTTT CASSLREGPQHF
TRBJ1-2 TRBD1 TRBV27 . TGTGCCAGCAGTTTAAGTGGGGACAGAACTTATGGCTACACCTTC CASSLSGDRTYGYTF
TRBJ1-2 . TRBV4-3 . TGCGCCAGCAGCCAACAAAGAGGGTTTCGGAGCTATGGCTACACCTTC CASSQQRGFRSYGYTF
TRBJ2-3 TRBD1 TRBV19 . TGTGCCAGTAGTAAACGACAGGGGGCGCGAACAGATACGCAGTATTTT CASSKRQGARTDTQYF
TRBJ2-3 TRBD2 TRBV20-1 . TGCAGTGCTAGTAGCCTAGCGGGAGGCACAGATACGCAGTATTTT CSASSLAGGTDTQYF
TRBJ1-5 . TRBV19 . TGTGCCAGTAACGGTGGACTACAGCCCCAGCATTTT CASNGGLQPQHF
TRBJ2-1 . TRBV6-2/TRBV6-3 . TGTGCCAGCAGTCCCCCCCTGGGGGGCTCCTACAATGAGCAGTTCTTC CASSPPLGGSYNEQFF
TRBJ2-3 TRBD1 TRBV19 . TGTGCCAGTAGTATTGGTAACAGGGGCTTTACAGATACGCAGTATTTT CASSIGNRGFTDTQYF